Sequencing of this T cell receptor beta chain was carried out in a study of cytomegalovirus exposure and HLA in healthy donors. As for the study in general: The study placed approximately 81% of its 398 genotyped donors in the Caucasian-associated ancestry cluster. General observations from the study: In a later analysis, 15,000 to 20,000 TCR beta sequences were associated with HLA alleles at 0.05 false discovery rate. Among the most significant clusters, several appeared linked to common viral pathogens in a later analysis.

Primers: 60 Vbeta forward and 13 Jbeta reverse. In the authors' workflow: Later reanalysis found about 80 million unique TCR beta chains, around 9.9 million of them shared. Libraries were prepared by immunoSEQ multiplex PCR; TCRdb keeps only in-frame clonotypes and omits some of them. For V, J and clone size, that table is used; D and trimming come from the DNA. Of about 130,000 clones in the sample, roughly 82% were seen once. As concerns this clone: Its antigen is unidentified.

This clonotype was sampled from a boy between 10 and 17 years old in good health and CMV-seronegative. The material sequenced was PBMCs.

The CDR3 bases are TGTGCCAGCACCGCACTAAGGGAGGCAGGGATGGACCATTCACCCCTCCACTTT. This translates into CASTALREAGMDHSPLHF. The chain joins TRBV5-6 to TRBJ1-6, with D perhaps matching TRBD1 (5 bases). This CDR3 is 18 amino acids long. CDR1 is SGHDT, CDR2 YYEEEE, per germline. Trimming took 6 bases from V and 8 from J, leaving 27 bases between them.